These 18 T cell receptor beta chains came from one sample sequenced in a study of T cells in tuberculosis. Sequencing used immunoSEQ multiplex PCR; TCRdb keeps in-frame clones, though not all of them. The table shows 25,000 to 35,000 clones, with over 95% occurring only once. Sequenced input: PBMCs. These receptors came from a donor under 30 with latent tuberculosis or without tuberculosis infection.

The chain links TRBV10-3 to TRBJ2-3; TRBD2 agrees at 7 bases. Germline assignment: CDR1 ENHRY and CDR2 SYGVKD. The J segment lost 2 bases and the V segment lost 4 bases, leaving 9 bases of the junction unmatched. This CDR3 region has 16 residues. The CDR3, as DNA: TGTGCCATCAGTGGTACCATAGCGGGCCCCACAGATACGCAGTATTTT. Protein: CAISGTIAGPTDTQYF.

The CDR3 region has the DNA TGTGCCAGCAGTGAATTAGGGGCCTCCTACGAGCAGTACTTC. It codes for CASSELGASYEQYF. V is TRBV25-1 and J is TRBJ2-7; TRBD1 is a possible D gene (5 bases). CDR3 length: 14 residues. In germline, CDR1 is MGHDK, CDR2 SYGVNS. With 1 base removed from V and 0 bases from J, the gap between germline ends came to 7 bases.

The chain employs TRBV11-3 and TRBJ2-1, with 7 nucleotides matching TRBD2. Germline CDR1 is SGHNT and CDR2 is YENEEA. With 0 bases clipped from V and 8 bases from J, the junction kept 4 bases outside the gene matches. The CDR3 consists of 14 residues. CDR3 sequence: CASSLDGRSDEQFF. The DNA for the CDR3 is TGTGCCAGCAGCTTAGACGGGAGGAGCGATGAGCAGTTCTTC. Filled out from reference TRBV11-3 and TRBJ2-1, the complete variable domain reads EAGVVQSPRYKIIEKKQPVAFWCNPISGHNTLYWYLQNLGQGPELLIRYENEEAVDDSQLPKDRFSAERLKGVDSTLKIQPAELGDSAVYLCASSLDGRSDEQFFGPGTRLTVL.

This chain connects TRBV27 to TRBJ1-2; 11 positions agree with TRBD1. The V gene's germline CDR1 is MNHEY and CDR2 SMNVEV (reference sequence). The CDR3 consists of 16 residues. The V gene end was trimmed by 4 bases and the J gene end by 10 bases; junction bases not matched to a gene: 14. The DNA for the CDR3 is TGTGCCAGCAGTTCGACCCCCGGGACAGGGGGGAATGACTACACCTTC. Translated, it gives CASSSTPGTGGNDYTF.

This clone was observed a single time. The chain links TRBV11-2 to TRBJ1-4, with 7 nucleotides matching TRBD1. V gave up 4 bases and J gave up 0 bases; unmatched junction bases: 5. The CDR3 is 16 amino acids. The germline V gene has CDR1 SGHAT and CDR2 FQNNGV. The CDR3 spells CASSSSGQATNEKLFF. CDR3 nucleotide sequence: TGTGCCAGCAGCTCCTCCGGACAGGCAACTAATGAAAAACTGTTTTTT. Together with reference TRBV11-2 and TRBJ1-4, the CDR3 gives the full variable domain: EAGVAQSPRYKIIEKRQSVAFWCNPISGHATLYWYQQILGQGPKLLIQFQNNGVVDDSQLPKDRFSAERLKGVDSTLKIQPAKLEDSAVYLCASSSSGQATNEKLFFGSGTQLSVL.

This clone came up a few times. The rearrangement links TRBV6-5 to TRBJ2-1; D is perhaps TRBD2 (7 bases). CDR1 and CDR2 (germline): MNHEY, SVGAGI. V was cut by 4 bases and J by 5 bases, with 18 bases left in between. The CDR3 extends over 16 amino acids. Here the CDR3 reads CASSWRGGALNNEQFF. The CDR3 nucleotides read TGTGCCAGCAGTTGGAGGGGGGGGGCCCTTAACAATGAGCAGTTCTTC.

This clone showed up just once. The V gene is TRBV4-1, the J gene TRBJ2-5; possibly TRBD1 for D (5 bases). The germline V and J ends were trimmed by 5 bases and 1 base, with 11 bases remaining between them. There are 14 residues in the CDR3. CDR1 and CDR2 from the germline V gene are MGHRA and YSYEKL. The CDR3 DNA reads TGCGCCAGCAGCGCCCCAGGGTTCCAAGAGACCCAGTACTTC. It codes for CASSAPGFQETQYF.

The J gene is TRBJ2-2, the V gene TRBV9; 10 nucleotides align to TRBD2. CDR3 length equals 18 residues. V lost 0 bases to trimming and J lost 2 bases; unmatched junction nucleotides: 7. Germline V CDR1 and CDR2: SGDLS, YYNGEE. The CDR3 loop reads CASSVVASGRGNTGELFF. Here the CDR3 DNA reads TGTGCCAGCAGCGTAGTTGCTAGCGGGAGAGGAAACACCGGGGAGCTGTTTTTT.

J is TRBJ1-2 and V is TRBV7-8; D gene uncertain. The CDR3 has 15 amino acids. Germline assignment: CDR1 SGHVS and CDR2 FQNEAQ. The V end was cut by 1 base, the J end by 4 bases, with 13 bases between. CDR3 nucleotide sequence: TGTGCCAGCAGCTTAGGGGCAGGAGGTCTCTATGGCTACACCTTC. It codes for CASSLGAGGLYGYTF.

DNA of the CDR3: TGTGCCAAGCCAGAAGATATCGGGCAGAGGGAGGCAGACATTCAGTACTTC. Its translation: CAKPEDIGQREADIQYF. This chain connects TRBV21-1 to TRBJ2-4; TRBD2 reflects the table's D call only, with no check against the DNA. TRBV21-1 corresponds to a pseudogene. The CDR3 contains 17 residues.

CDR3 region: CAISVGGDQPQHF. Written as DNA, the CDR3 is TGTGCCATCAGTGTAGGAGGGGATCAGCCCCAGCATTTT. The rearrangement uses TRBV10-3 and TRBJ1-5; D possibly corresponds to TRBD1 (5 bases). Trimming took off 4 bases at V and 5 bases at J, with 9 bases between the two ends. This CDR3 is built from 13 residues. Germline V lookup: CDR1 ENHRY, CDR2 SYGVKD.

The chain employs TRBV29-1 and TRBJ1-5; D is unclear. V lost 4 bases, J lost 7 bases, and 14 bases lay in between. Germline values: CDR1 SQVTM, CDR2 ANQGSEA. The CDR3 is 13 residues long. The CDR3 DNA reads as TGCAGCGTTGTTTGGAGGCATGGGCAGCCCCAGCATTTT. Encoded protein: CSVVWRHGQPQHF.

The chain employs TRBV7-2 and TRBJ1-1; D gene ambiguous. The CDR3 is 13 residues long. V dropped 2 bases and J dropped 0 bases, with 4 bases sitting between them. Germline V gene lookup returns CDR1 SGHTA and CDR2 FQGNSA. The CDR3 DNA follows: TGTGCCAGCAGCTTACAGATGAACACTGAAGCTTTCTTT. Protein sequence: CASSLQMNTEAFF.

This clone is a singleton in its sample. The rearrangement joins TRBV11-2 to TRBJ2-5, with no clear D. Trimming left V 3 bases short and J 5 bases short, with 4 bases between. This CDR3 contains 11 residues. CDR1 SGHAT and CDR2 FQNNGV come from the germline V gene. The CDR3 bases are TGTGCCAGCAGCTTGGGCGAGACCCAGTACTTC. The encoded protein is CASSLGETQYF.

This clone was counted once. The chain uses TRBV5-4 and TRBJ2-7; perhaps TRBD2 as D (6 bases). Trimming took off 4 bases at V and 0 bases at J, with 23 bases between the two ends. The CDR3 covers 18 residues. Germline V gives CDR1 SGHNT, CDR2 YYREEE (reference sequence). The chain's CDR3 is CASSRADGGAGYSYEQYF. The CDR3 nucleotides are TGTGCCAGCAGCAGGGCCGACGGAGGGGCGGGTTACTCCTACGAGCAGTACTTC.

The rearrangement links TRBV5-8 to TRBJ2-7; TRBD1 might be the D (7 bases). Deletions cut 2 bases from V and 7 bases from J, with 22 bases between. The CDR3 covers 16 residues. From germline, CDR1 is SGHTS and CDR2 YDEGEE. The CDR3 region has the DNA TGTGCCAGCAGCTTTGCGATCCAGGGGGAGGCGTGGGAGCAGTACTTC. The encoded protein is CASSFAIQGEAWEQYF.

The chain is built from TRBV5-6 and TRBJ2-1; D not resolved. The CDR3 is 12 amino acids. Germline V gene lookup returns CDR1 SGHDT and CDR2 YYEEEE. V was clipped by 3 bases and J by 8 bases, with 9 bases between them. DNA for the CDR3: TGTGCCAGCAGCTCCCTATACGATGAGCAGTTCTTC. Its translation is CASSSLYDEQFF.

The genes are TRBV6-1 and TRBJ2-1, with 10 bases that match TRBD2. The V gene's germline CDR1 is MNHNS and CDR2 SASEGT. V trimming: 6 bases; J trimming: 0 bases; junction bases outside the gene matches: 2. This CDR3 comprises 15 residues. The CDR3 region is CASRIAGGSYNEQFF. For the CDR3, the DNA is TGTGCCAGCAGAATAGCGGGAGGCTCCTACAATGAGCAGTTCTTC.